In this sample, the clone carrying this T cell receptor beta chain turned up a few times. The antigen is undetermined. Naive, central memory, regulatory and stem cell-like memory cells within the CD4+ compartment were sorted using CD45RO/CCR7/CD25/CD127/CD95/CD27. The sample is drawn from a study of beta chain features in type 1 diabetes. Trimming cost V 8 bases and J 5 bases, with 21 bases left between them. Looked up from germline, CDR1 is MGHRA and CDR2 is YSYEKL. The CDR3 extends over 15 amino acids. Study conclusions and caveats: In patients and controls equally, PCR might favor templates that are shorter. Among patients with Type 1 diabetes, TCRB CDR3s were moderately but significantly shorter in every one of the four CD4+ subsets. There were fewer insertions and more deletions at the VDJ junctions of type 1 diabetes patients.

cDNA synthesis used the whole RNA isolate, giving expressed TCRB sequences. Measured with immunoSEQ multiplex PCR; TCRdb has only the in-frame clones, and not every one. The sample consists of about 710,000 clones, about an eighth of them appearing once. This chain joins TRBV4-1 and TRBJ2-5; TRBD2 might be the D (5 bases). This TCR was recovered from a young man with type 1 diabetes. Input material: naive CD4+ T cells from blood. This chain's CDR3 is CASSRTGSPGETQYF. The CDR3 nucleotides are TGCGCCAGCTCCCGAACGGGATCGCCCGGGGAGACCCAGTACTTC.